This T cell receptor (beta chain) stems from a study of low-dose radiotherapy and immunotherapy resistance in tumors. Primers used for first-strand cDNA, a TRAV- and TRBV-specific set, covered both alpha and beta chains. With a constant-region primer and a V-primer adapter, TCRs were subjected to about 20 PCR cycles of amplification. MiXCR, applied by TCRdb to the reads, yields one record per CDR3 protein. The sample comprises under 90,000 distinct CDR3 sequences, less than 20% of which are singletons, and roughly 1.4% rests with the top ten. As to time point: after trial treatment. Described treatment: LDRT plus nivolumab, ipilimumab, low-dose cyclophosphamide and aspirin (RACIN trial). CDR1 is ENHRY and CDR2 is SYGVKD in the germline V gene. CDR3 length: 15 amino acids. V gave up 4 bases and J gave up 2 bases; unmatched junction bases: 5.

The origin of this receptor is a male donor with prostate cancer. This rearrangement joins TRBV10-3 to TRBJ1-2; 9 bases line up with TRBD1. The sample was PBMCs, taken after low-dose radiotherapy plus immunotherapy. In nucleotides, the CDR3 is TGTGCCATCAGTGGATCAGGACAGGGGAACTATGGCTACACCTTC. It is translated as CAISGSGQGNYGYTF.